One sample yielded the 16 T cell receptor beta chains listed below, sequenced in a study of metastatic and nonmetastatic thyroid tumors. No treatment had been given to any patient before thyroid surgery. TCRdb re-clonotyped the PCR reads via MiXCR. The sample consists of tens of thousands of clones, 20% to 30% of them appearing once. The sample was blood. These receptors originate from a male donor with papillary thyroid cancer or a benign thyroid nodule (not recorded which). Some clones in this sample may be carry-over from other donors' samples.

This clone was counted at least ten times. The chain combines TRBV6-1 with TRBJ1-4; a possible D gene is TRBD1 (5 bases). V gave up 8 bases and J gave up 12 bases, with 22 bases separating them. Per germline, CDR1 MNHNS and CDR2 SASEGT. CDR3 size: 14 residues. The CDR3 nucleotides are TGTGCCAGCCTCCGGGGCGTTCTGGAAGGGGAACTGTTTTTT. Protein product: CASLRGVLEGELFF.

The chain joins TRBV6-1 to TRBJ1-2; 7 nucleotides align to TRBD1. V gave up 6 bases and J gave up 6 bases; unmatched junction bases: 7. This CDR3 contains 13 residues. Germline CDR1 and CDR2: MNHNS and SASEGT. This CDR3 is CASSTDRFDGYTF. The CDR3 DNA follows: TGTGCCAGCAGCACGGACAGGTTCGATGGCTACACCTTC.

By its share, this clone is medium-sized. J is TRBJ1-1 and V is TRBV5-1; D might be TRBD1 (5 bases). In germline, CDR1 is SGHRS, CDR2 YFSETQ. V shed 0 bases and J shed 3 bases, with 9 bases lying between them. The CDR3 consists of 14 residues. DNA of the CDR3: TGCGCCAGCAGCTTGGCGGGGGGATACACTGAAGCTTTCTTT. Encoded protein: CASSLAGGYTEAFF.

V and J are TRBV6-1 and TRBJ1-5; D remains unclear. V was trimmed by 6 bases and J by 3 bases, leaving 3 bases between them. Germline values: CDR1 MNHNS, CDR2 SASEGT. This CDR3 comprises 11 residues. CDR3 sequence: CASSLNQPQHF. In DNA form, the CDR3 reads TGTGCCAGCAGCCTCAATCAGCCCCAGCATTTT.

In this sample, this clone turned up a few times. The chain combines TRBV6-2 or TRBV6-3 with TRBJ2-2; tentative D call: TRBD1 (6 bases). The CDR3 loop spans 15 amino acids. Germline-derived CDR1 and CDR2 are MNHEY and SVGEGT. Trimming pared 0 bases from V and 7 bases from J, leaving 12 bases between. CDR3 protein: CASSYSNRVNGELFF. The CDR3, as DNA: TGTGCCAGCAGTTACTCAAACAGGGTTAACGGGGAGCTGTTTTTT.

This clone is categorized as medium-sized. V and J are TRBV27 and TRBJ2-7; TRBD2 matches at 8 bases. Germline CDR1 reads MNHEY; CDR2 reads SMNVEV (reference sequence). V shed 5 bases and J 6 bases; nucleotides not matched to a gene: 12. The CDR3 is 15 amino acids. Written as DNA, the CDR3 is TGTGCCAGCAGTCCCCAAGCGGGAGTGATTCTCGAGCAGTACTTC. Translated: CASSPQAGVILEQYF.

This clone has a count of ten or more. The rearrangement joins TRBV24-1 to TRBJ2-5; 12 positions match TRBD1. The CDR3 is 16 amino acids. Germline CDR1 and CDR2: KGHDR and SFDVKD. Trimming removed 4 bases from V and 4 bases from J; junction bases left unmatched: 6. DNA for the CDR3: TGTGCCACCAGTGACCCAGGGACAGGGGGCCGAGAGACCCAGTACTTC. This sequence encodes CATSDPGTGGRETQYF.

The chain has TRBV6-1 and TRBJ2-1; the D gene could be TRBD1 or TRBD2 (5 bases each). The V gene lost 9 bases and the J gene lost 7 bases, with 16 bases spanning the gap. Germline V gives CDR1 MNHNS, CDR2 SASEGT. This CDR3 is 13 amino acids long. CDR3 nucleotides: TGTGCCAGATGGTCACTAGAGGGGAATGAGCAGTTCTTC. Translation: CARWSLEGNEQFF.

This clone came up many times. The rearrangement joins TRBV5-6 to TRBJ1-4, with 8 bases aligning to TRBD1. Per germline, CDR1 SGHDT and CDR2 YYEEEE. J lost 5 bases, V lost 4 bases, and 7 bases had no gene match. This CDR3 spans 15 amino acids. CDR3: CASSARQGINEKLFF. Here the CDR3 DNA reads TGTGCCAGCAGCGCACGACAGGGGATAAATGAAAAACTGTTTTTT.

V usage is TRBV11-2 and J usage is TRBJ1-1; TRBD1 agrees at 7 bases. This CDR3 region has 14 residues. Germline CDR1 is SGHAT and CDR2 is FQNNGV. Germline trimming cut 5 bases from V and 5 bases from J; bases unmatched to any gene: 8. The CDR3 here is CASSRTGAETEAFF. CDR3 nucleotides: TGTGCCAGCAGCCGGACAGGTGCGGAGACTGAAGCTTTCTTT.

Of note for this clone: A much more abundant neighbour one base away suggests this may be a read error. The same CDR3 arises from other DNA sequences in this sample as well. The rearrangement joins TRBV29-1 to TRBJ1-2, with D possibly TRBD1 on 6 matching bases. There are 12 residues in the CDR3. In germline, CDR1 is SQVTM, CDR2 ANQGSEA. Trimming stripped 5 bases from V and 5 bases from J, with 12 bases between. The CDR3 DNA follows: TGCAGCGTTAAGGACAGTAGATATGGCTACACCTTC. This codes for CSVKDSRYGYTF.

The chain couples TRBV6-1 to TRBJ1-4; no clear D gene. The germline CDR1 and CDR2 sequences are MNHNS and SASEGT. The germline V and J ends were trimmed by 10 bases and 2 bases, with 17 bases remaining between them. This CDR3 has 15 amino acids. CDR3 in amino acids: CAIIEANWTNEKLFF. The CDR3 DNA reads as TGTGCCATCATTGAAGCAAATTGGACTAATGAAAAACTGTTTTTT.

This clone was recorded a few times. This chain connects TRBV6-2 or TRBV6-3 to TRBJ1-5; D unresolved. The CDR3 length is 12 residues. V lost 7 bases, J lost 10 bases, and 14 bases lay in between. The V gene's germline CDR1 is MNHEY and CDR2 SVGEGT. This CDR3 reads CASKTPMEPQHF. Here the CDR3 DNA reads TGTGCCAGCAAGACCCCCATGGAACCCCAGCATTTT.

This clone has a count of ten or more. V is TRBV28 and J is TRBJ1-5; 7 bases map to TRBD1. The CDR3 is 14 residues long. V was clipped by 6 bases and J by 11 bases; unmatched bases: 13. CDR1 is MDHEN, CDR2 SYDVKM, per germline. CDR3 protein: CASRVRQGVRAQHF. DNA of the CDR3: TGTGCCAGCAGAGTTAGACAGGGAGTGAGGGCCCAGCATTTT.

Only a few counts were recorded for this clone. The chain is built from TRBV27 and TRBJ2-7, with 9 bases aligning to TRBD1. The CDR3 length is 15 residues. The V gene end was trimmed by 6 bases and the J gene end by 1 base; junction bases not matched to a gene: 7. The germline V gene has CDR1 MNHEY and CDR2 SMNVEV (reference sequence). The CDR3: CASSMLGTGSYEQYF. CDR3 nucleotide sequence: TGTGCCAGCAGCATGCTCGGGACAGGGTCCTACGAGCAGTACTTC.

This clone was observed a handful of times. V usage is TRBV6-1 and J usage is TRBJ2-3, with TRBD2 identical over 8 bases. CDR3 size: 14 residues. CDR1 and CDR2 from the germline V gene are MNHNS and SASEGT. The V gene end was trimmed by 8 bases and the J gene end by 2 bases; junction bases not matched to a gene: 6. The CDR3 protein is CASCLAGSTDTQYF. For the CDR3, the DNA is TGTGCCAGCTGTTTAGCGGGATCCACAGATACGCAGTATTTT.